Listed below are T cell receptor beta chains from one sample, sequenced in a study of shared clonotypes between healthy human individuals. Profiling relied on immunoSEQ multiplex PCR, and the TCRdb table lists in-frame clones only, not all of them. The table has about 1.1 million clones, approximately 80% seen once. The sequenced sample was memory CD4+ T cells from PBMCs. The receptors come from a man aged 18 to 35 in good health. Some clones in this sample may be carry-over from other donors' samples. Both conserved end residues are part of each CDR3. The D gene is left open where the match is weak. Where a row states a size, it is once, few, many or the class of an expanded clone; other rows omit it.

cdr3_length,v_call,j_call,d_call,clone_size,cdr3_aa,cdr3_nt
13,TRBV30,TRBJ1-5,TRBD1,-,CASDRGGGGPQHF,TGTGCCTCCGACAGGGGGGGAGGGGGGCCCCAGCATTTT
13,TRBV2,TRBJ2-3,-,-,CASNPSLSSTQYF,TGTGCCAGCAATCCCTCCCTTAGCTCTACGCAGTATTTT
15,TRBV21-1,TRBJ1-2,-,few,CASSNSSRGGDGYTF,TGTGCCAGCAGCAATTCGTCAAGAGGGGGCGATGGCTACACCTTC
14,TRBV5-1,TRBJ2-1,-,-,CASSAQGGGNEQFF,TGCGCCAGCAGCGCACAGGGAGGAGGCAATGAGCAGTTCTTC
16,TRBV18,TRBJ2-2,-,-,CASSPPGGAVTGELFF,TGTGCCAGCTCACCACCGGGGGGCGCGGTCACCGGGGAGCTGTTTTTT
13,TRBV18,TRBJ2-7,-,-,CASSRTAAYEQYF,TGTGCCAGCTCCAGGACAGCGGCCTACGAGCAGTACTTC
13,TRBV28,TRBJ1-2,-,-,CASRRTINYGYTF,TGTGCCAGCAGACGAACCATTAACTATGGCTACACCTTC
12,TRBV18,TRBJ2-7,-,once,CASSPNRNEQYF,TGTGCCAGCTCACCGAACAGGAACGAGCAGTACTTC
16,TRBV4-1,TRBJ1-1,-,-,CASSQGRNGANTEAFF,TGCGCCAGCAGCCAAGGCCGGAACGGCGCGAACACTGAAGCTTTCTTT
16,TRBV7-9,TRBJ2-1,TRBD1,-,CASSPWDRGFYNEQFF,TGTGCCAGCAGCCCTTGGGACAGGGGGTTCTACAATGAGCAGTTCTTC
15,TRBV6-5,TRBJ1-1,-,-,CASSYSQDLNTEAFF,TGTGCCAGCAGTTACTCCCAGGACCTGAACACTGAAGCTTTCTTT
13,TRBV7-9,TRBJ1-4,TRBD1,-,CAGQGNTNEKLFF,TGTGCCGGACAGGGTAACACTAATGAAAAACTGTTTTTT
14,TRBV15,TRBJ2-3,-,-,CATSRNRAPDTQYF,TGTGCCACCAGTCGTAATCGAGCCCCAGATACGCAGTATTTT
12,TRBV7-8,TRBJ2-1,-,-,CASGSTYNEQFF,TGTGCCAGCGGGAGTACCTACAATGAGCAGTTCTTC
15,TRBV28,TRBJ1-5,-,few,CASRQGGFSNQPQHF,TGTGCCAGCAGACAAGGGGGGTTTAGCAATCAGCCCCAGCATTTT
17,TRBV9,TRBJ2-6,-,-,CASSVGVGGSGANVLTF,TGTGCCAGCAGCGTAGGGGTCGGGGGCTCTGGGGCCAACGTCCTGACTTTC
16,TRBV4-1,TRBJ1-2,-,once,CASSQAGQFNYHGYTF,TGCGCCAGCAGCCAAGCCGGACAATTTAACTATCATGGCTACACCTTC
14,TRBV27,TRBJ1-1,-,few,CASSAPGLGTEAFF,TGTGCCAGCAGTGCACCAGGGTTGGGCACTGAAGCTTTCTTT
14,TRBV7-8,TRBJ2-3,-,-,CASSLEAGGYTQYF,TGTGCCAGCAGCTTAGAGGCAGGCGGATATACGCAGTATTTT
16,TRBV28,TRBJ2-1,-,-,CASALLGGGYANEQFF,TGTGCCAGCGCCCTTTTGGGGGGAGGATACGCGAATGAGCAGTTCTTC
15,TRBV7-7,TRBJ1-3,-,few,CASSRWADTGNTIYF,TGTGCCAGCAGTAGGTGGGCAGACACCGGAAACACCATATATTTT
16,TRBV30,TRBJ2-2,-,once,CAWSYRGAGRTGELFF,TGTGCCTGGAGTTATCGGGGGGCTGGGAGGACCGGGGAGCTGTTTTTT
13,TRBV18,TRBJ2-7,TRBD2,-,CASSGGSAYEQYF,TGTGCCAGCTCTGGCGGGAGCGCTTACGAGCAGTACTTC
16,TRBV5-1,TRBJ2-1,-,few,CASSSAGGRGGNEQFF,TGCGCCAGCAGCTCGGCGGGTGGCAGGGGAGGCAATGAGCAGTTCTTC
16,TRBV7-2,TRBJ2-7,TRBD2,-,CASSLSLASGKYEQYF,TGTGCCAGCAGCTTATCATTGGCTAGCGGGAAGTACGAGCAGTACTTC
12,TRBV15,TRBJ1-2,-,-,CATSRGVLRYTF,TGTGCCACCAGCAGAGGCGTCCTGCGCTACACCTTC
10,TRBV20-1,TRBJ2-7,-,-,CSALHYEQYF,TGCAGTGCCCTTCACTACGAGCAGTACTTC
15,TRBV5-1,TRBJ2-3,-,-,CASSLSVRHTDTQYF,TGCGCCAGCAGCTTGAGTGTACGACACACAGATACGCAGTATTTT
14,TRBV2,TRBJ2-2,-,few,CASSRPPSNGELFF,TGTGCCAGCAGCAGGCCTCCCTCCAACGGGGAGCTGTTTTTT
16,TRBV4-3,TRBJ1-3,-,-,CASSRAIGTPGNTIYF,TGCGCCAGCAGCCGGGCTATTGGGACACCTGGAAACACCATATATTTT
12,TRBV10-3,TRBJ2-3,TRBD2,-,CATGLAGDTQYF,TGTGCCACCGGACTAGCGGGAGATACGCAGTATTTT
13,TRBV28,TRBJ1-5,TRBD1,-,CASSSYRGQPQHF,TGTGCCAGCAGTTCTTACAGGGGTCAGCCCCAGCATTTT
14,TRBV19,TRBJ1-1,TRBD1,once,CASSRQGRGTEAFF,TGTGCCAGTAGTAGACAGGGAAGGGGCACTGAAGCTTTCTTT
14,TRBV19,TRBJ2-2,-,-,CASSQRTRDRELFF,TGTGCCAGTAGTCAAAGGACACGGGATAGGGAGCTGTTTTTT
16,TRBV21-1,TRBJ2-1,-,-,CASSKKGTSLHNEQFF,TGTGCCAGCAGCAAAAAGGGGACTAGCCTCCACAATGAGCAGTTCTTC
17,TRBV19,TRBJ2-5,TRBD2,-,CASSIKSSSGRAETQYF,TGTGCCAGTAGTATTAAGTCGTCTAGCGGGAGGGCAGAGACCCAGTACTTC
15,TRBV5-4,TRBJ1-4,-,-,CASSLGGEGSAKLFF,TGTGCCAGCAGCTTGGGAGGGGAGGGGAGTGCAAAACTGTTTTTT
13,TRBV10-2,TRBJ1-3,-,-,CASSEFSGNTIYF,TGCGCCAGCAGTGAGTTCTCTGGAAACACCATATATTTT
15,TRBV11-2,TRBJ1-4,TRBD1,-,CASSPWTGYNEKLFF,TGTGCCAGCAGCCCTTGGACAGGCTATAATGAAAAACTGTTTTTT
15,TRBV7-2,TRBJ2-2,TRBD2,-,CASSPTLAGTGELFF,TGTGCCAGCAGCCCAACCTTAGCGGGGACCGGGGAGCTGTTTTTT
12,TRBV7-2,TRBJ1-1,-,-,CASSLAGPEAFF,TGTGCCAGCAGCTTAGCGGGACCGGAAGCTTTCTTT
13,TRBV5-1,TRBJ2-7,-,-,CASSSAYSYEQYF,TGCGCCAGCAGCTCGGCGTACTCCTACGAGCAGTACTTC
13,TRBV6-4,TRBJ1-1,-,once,CASSEGYNTEAFF,TGTGCCAGCAGTGAGGGCTATAACACTGAAGCTTTCTTT
14,TRBV10-3,TRBJ2-3,-,once,CAIRLALGSDTQYF,TGTGCCATCAGACTCGCACTAGGGTCAGATACGCAGTATTTT
14,TRBV7-9,TRBJ1-4,TRBD1,-,CASSFGQGREKLFF,TGTGCCAGCAGCTTTGGACAGGGAAGAGAAAAACTGTTTTTT